Each of the 18 T cell receptor beta chains below was sequenced from the same sample in a study of ipilimumab plus nivolumab after autologous stem cell transplantation. Some clones are missing from TCRdb's copy, which holds only in-frame ones; the method was immunoSEQ multiplex PCR. Here the sample spans about 19,000 clones, roughly four fifths being singletons. The sample was PBMCs, taken in a trial of ipilimumab plus nivolumab as post-transplant consolidation. These receptors were collected from a male donor with diffuse large B-cell lymphoma.

This chain connects TRBV12-5 to TRBJ2-2; 11 bases are a match to TRBD1. The germline V gene has CDR1 LGHNT and CDR2 FRNRAP. The CDR3 has 16 residues. The J segment lost 11 bases and the V segment lost 0 bases, leaving 8 bases of the junction unmatched. CDR3 protein: CASGLVLGQGAIELFF. Here the CDR3 DNA reads TGTGCTAGTGGTTTGGTCCTCGGACAGGGGGCCATAGAGCTGTTTTTT.

The chain is built from TRBV5-1 and TRBJ2-5, with no clear D. The ends were cut back, 0 bases at V and 4 bases at J, with 13 bases in the middle. Per germline, CDR1 SGHRS and CDR2 YFSETQ. The CDR3 is 15 residues long. This chain's CDR3 is CASSLAQARGETQYF. In DNA form, the CDR3 reads TGCGCCAGCAGCTTGGCTCAGGCGAGAGGAGAGACCCAGTACTTC.

Notes on this clone: Other DNA sequences within the sample encode an identical CDR3. This chain uses TRBV5-1 with TRBJ2-5; tentative D call: TRBD1 (5 bases). The CDR3 loop spans 15 amino acids. With 4 bases removed from V and 2 bases from J, the gap between germline ends came to 15 bases. CDR1 is SGHRS, CDR2 YFSETQ, per germline. This CDR3 reads CASSPVLQGQETQYF. In DNA form, the CDR3 reads TGCGCCAGCAGCCCGGTCTTGCAGGGACAAGAGACCCAGTACTTC.

The chain recombines TRBV4-2 with TRBJ2-2; no reliable D call. The CDR3 covers 15 residues. The germline V and J ends were trimmed by 4 bases and 1 base, with 10 bases remaining between them. The germline V gene encodes CDR1 LGHNA and CDR2 YNFKEQ. This CDR3 is CASSRRLGNTGELFF. The CDR3 region has the DNA TGTGCCAGCAGCCGACGACTGGGGAACACCGGGGAGCTGTTTTTT.

The V call is TRBV7-2, the J call TRBJ2-7; D not certain. V lost 2 bases and J 3 bases, leaving 5 bases between the germline ends. Per the germline V gene, CDR1 is SGHTA and CDR2 is FQGNSA. This CDR3 has 12 amino acids. The DNA of the CDR3 is TGTGCCAGCAGCTTAAACGGCTACGAGCAGTACTTC. This encodes CASSLNGYEQYF.

This clone has just one count. This sequence joins TRBV5-1 and TRBJ2-3; 10 bases are a match to TRBD2. Losses at the gene ends were 4 bases for V and 1 base for J; bases not matched to a gene: 9. Germline V CDR1 and CDR2: SGHRS, YFSETQ. The CDR3 contains 17 residues. The CDR3 protein is CASSGRTGTSGTDTQYF. The CDR3, as DNA: TGCGCCAGCAGCGGACGAACCGGGACTAGCGGCACAGATACGCAGTATTTT.

This chain uses TRBV7-9 with TRBJ1-6; D may be TRBD1 (6 bases). V was clipped by 5 bases and J by 8 bases, with 16 bases between them. The CDR3 runs to 15 residues. From germline, CDR1 is SEHNR and CDR2 FQNEAQ (reference sequence). Written as DNA, the CDR3 is TGTGCCAGCAGCCCGGTCGAGGGGGGCGATTCACCCCTCCACTTT. Translated: CASSPVEGGDSPLHF.

The V call is TRBV10-3, the J call TRBJ2-5; the D gene is possibly TRBD1 (5 bases). This CDR3 has 14 residues. Germline values: CDR1 ENHRY, CDR2 SYGVKD. The V end lost 0 bases, the J end lost 4 bases, and 9 bases lay between the germline ends. For the CDR3, the DNA is TGTGCCATCAGTGAGTCTCGCCAGGGAGAGACCCAGTACTTC. Translation: CAISESRQGETQYF.

The chain is built from TRBV6-1 and TRBJ1-5, with 8 bases lining up with TRBD1. The germline V gene encodes CDR1 MNHNS and CDR2 SASEGT. Losses at the gene ends were 10 bases for V and 4 bases for J; bases not matched to a gene: 12. The CDR3 contains 15 residues. Here the CDR3 DNA reads TGTGCCAAAGTGGGGGGACAGGCGGGAAATCAGCCCCAGCATTTT. Its protein product is CAKVGGQAGNQPQHF.

This chain connects TRBV5-1 to TRBJ2-3; the D gene is possibly TRBD2 (7 bases). In germline, CDR1 is SGHRS, CDR2 YFSETQ. Deletions cut 4 bases from V and 1 base from J, with 19 bases between. The CDR3 covers 17 residues. The CDR3 region is CASSREGVADGTDTQYF. CDR3 sequence (DNA): TGCGCCAGCAGCAGGGAGGGGGTAGCGGACGGCACAGATACGCAGTATTTT.

The chain links TRBV11-2 to TRBJ2-3; D is possibly TRBD1 or TRBD2 (6 bases each). Trimming cost V 6 bases and J 4 bases, with 17 bases left between them. Germline V gene lookup returns CDR1 SGHAT and CDR2 FQNNGV. The CDR3 runs to 15 residues. The CDR3 is CASRRGRGGADTQYF. The CDR3 DNA follows: TGTGCCAGCAGGCGGGGCAGGGGAGGCGCAGATACGCAGTATTTT.

In the case of this clone: The junction departs from germline at one end; a sequencing error may be responsible. The V and J genes are TRBV2 and TRBJ2-4; D may be TRBD1 or TRBD2 (5 bases each). Germline CDR1 SNHLY, CDR2 FYNNEI. This CDR3 region has 11 residues. CDR3 coding DNA: TGTGCCAGCAGTGAAGCGGGGGTTCAATACTTC. Translated: CASSEAGVQYF. Variable domain in full (rest from reference TRBV2 and TRBJ2-4): EPEVTQTPSHQVTQMGQEVILRCVPISNHLYFYWYRQILGQKVEFLVSFYNNEISEKSEIFDDQFSVERPDGSNFTLKIRSTKLEDSAMYFCASSEAGVQYFGAGTRLSVL.

This clone appeared once. A read error may account for a junction end that differs from germline. The CDR3 loop is CASSSGTSKDTQYF. CDR3 coding DNA: TGTGCTAGCAGCTCCGGGACTAGTAAAGATACGCAGTATTTT. J is TRBJ2-3 and V is TRBV7-7; 8 positions match TRBD2. The CDR3 extends over 14 amino acids. Germline CDR1 is SSHAT and CDR2 is FNYEAQ (reference sequence).

The chain combines TRBV28 with TRBJ1-2, with D possibly TRBD1 on 5 matching bases. There are 13 residues in the CDR3. The germline V gene has CDR1 MDHEN and CDR2 SYDVKM. V was trimmed by 6 bases and J by 4 bases, leaving 12 bases between them. CDR3 in DNA: TGTGCCAGCAGGCAAGACAGTACCTATGGCTACACCTTC. Amino acids: CASRQDSTYGYTF.

This chain joins TRBV7-2 and TRBJ1-1; D is unclear. The ends were cut back, 5 bases at V and 0 bases at J, with 13 bases in the middle. CDR3 length: 15 residues. The germline V gene encodes CDR1 SGHTA and CDR2 FQGNSA. CDR3 in amino acids: CASSPWPTMNTEAFF. The CDR3 DNA follows: TGTGCCAGCAGCCCCTGGCCGACAATGAACACTGAAGCTTTCTTT.

The rearrangement joins TRBV6-1 to TRBJ1-2; no firm D call. CDR3 size: 13 residues. Germline CDR1 reads MNHNS; CDR2 reads SASEGT. V was clipped by 2 bases and J by 6 bases, with 10 bases between them. The CDR3 region is CASSESWFDGYTF. CDR3 bases: TGTGCCAGCAGTGAAAGCTGGTTCGATGGCTACACCTTC.

V and J are TRBV5-1 and TRBJ1-2, with TRBD1 matching 7 bases. The CDR3 length is 16 residues. Germline CDR1 is SGHRS and CDR2 is YFSETQ. With 0 bases clipped from V and 2 bases from J, the junction kept 7 bases outside the gene matches. As DNA, the CDR3 is TGCGCCAGCAGCTTGGGCCACAGGGGAAAGAACTATGGCTACACCTTC. It is translated as CASSLGHRGKNYGYTF.

This clone is medium-sized by share. The gene calls are TRBV10-2 and TRBJ2-7; 8 nucleotides agree with TRBD2. Germline CDR1 reads WSHSY; CDR2 reads SAAADI. The V segment lost 6 bases and the J segment 4 bases; nucleotides outside the gene matches: 5. The CDR3 spans 13 residues. DNA of the CDR3: TGCGCCAGCAGAAGCGGGGGACCTTACGAGCAGTACTTC. It codes for CASRSGGPYEQYF.